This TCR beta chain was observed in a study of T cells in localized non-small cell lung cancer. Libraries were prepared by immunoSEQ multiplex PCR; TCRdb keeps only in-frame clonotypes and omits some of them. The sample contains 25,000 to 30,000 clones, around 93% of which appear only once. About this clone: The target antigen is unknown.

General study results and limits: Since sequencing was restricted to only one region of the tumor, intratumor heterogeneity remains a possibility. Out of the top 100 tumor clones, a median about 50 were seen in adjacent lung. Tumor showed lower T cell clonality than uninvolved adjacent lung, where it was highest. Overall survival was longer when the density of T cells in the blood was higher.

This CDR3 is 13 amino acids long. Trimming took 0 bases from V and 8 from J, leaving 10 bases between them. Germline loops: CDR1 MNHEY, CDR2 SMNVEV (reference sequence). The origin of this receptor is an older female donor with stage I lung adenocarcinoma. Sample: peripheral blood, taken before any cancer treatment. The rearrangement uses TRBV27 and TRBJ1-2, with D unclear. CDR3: CASSLSVGFGYTF. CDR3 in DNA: TGTGCCAGCAGTTTATCTGTGGGATTCGGCTACACCTTC.